This entry concerns a single T cell receptor beta chain. Antigen specificity is unknown. The data were taken from a study of shared clonotypes between healthy human individuals. In the study overall: Each donor's CD8 memory used one plate, CD8 naive two, each CD4 subset three.

The study drew its donors from healthy HIV-negative adults without recent acute infections or vaccinations. This CDR3 is built from 15 residues. V lost 0 bases, J lost 6 bases, and 8 bases stayed unmatched. Sequencing was performed with immunoSEQ multiplex PCR; in TCRdb, only in-frame clones are kept and a portion is missing. Counted here are some 790,000 clones, over 55% occurring once; the ten biggest clones make up more than 1.5%. Broader study findings: Sharing across four donors was highest in naive CD4 (approximately 5%) and lowest in memory CD8 (roughly 0.4%). Naive subsets tended to show greater estimated richness than memory subsets.

This chain connects TRBV5-3 to TRBJ1-1; 7 positions agree with TRBD1. TRBV5-3 has ORF status, its function being uncertain. This sequence originates from a woman younger than 45 in good health. Sequenced: memory CD4+ T cells sorted from blood. Sample subset: CD45RA-negative fraction. The CDR3: CARSLAGDREPEAFF. DNA for the CDR3: TGTGCCAGAAGCTTGGCCGGTGACAGGGAGCCTGAAGCTTTCTTT.